A single sample is the source of the 29 T cell receptor beta chains below, sequenced in a study of molecular identifiers for immune sequencing clone quantification. TCRdb reprocessed the PCR reads via MiXCR and lists one record per CDR3 protein. This table has roughly 300,000 distinct CDR3 sequences, 24% appearing once. The sequenced sample was naive CD8+ T cells from blood, with Jurkat cell RNA spiked in. Subset reported: FACS-sorted CD8+CD4-CCR7+CD45RA+ naive T cells. The source of these receptors is a human donor in good health. Some libraries in this study had Jurkat cell RNA spiked in.

This clonotype was detected a few times. CDR3 coding DNA: TGTGCCAGTAGTAAGGCAGATGAGCAGTTCTTC. Protein: CASSKADEQFF. This rearrangement joins TRBV19 to TRBJ2-1; D is unclear. This CDR3 has 11 amino acids. V gave up 4 bases and J gave up 8 bases, with 6 bases separating them. CDR1 LNHDA and CDR2 SQIVND come from the germline V gene (reference sequence). Together with reference TRBV19 and TRBJ2-1, the CDR3 gives the full variable domain: DGGITQSPKYLFRKEGQNVTLSCEQNLNHDAMYWYRQDPGQGLRLIYYSQIVNDFQKGDIAEGYSVSREKKESFPLTVTSAQKNPTAFYLCASSKADEQFFGPGTRLTVL.

This clonotype occurred many times. V gene TRBV12-3 or TRBV12-4 combines with J gene TRBJ1-5, with 7 positions matching TRBD1. The ends lost 5 bases at V and 3 bases at J; junction bases unmatched: 7. The CDR3 covers 15 residues. CDR3 in amino acids: CASSRTGEFNQPQHF. CDR3 DNA: TGTGCCAGCAGTCGGACAGGAGAATTCAATCAGCCCCAGCATTTT.

The sample holds a few counts of this clonotype. The J gene is TRBJ2-3, the V gene TRBV27; 9 positions match TRBD2. CDR1 and CDR2 (germline): MNHEY, SMNVEV (reference sequence). V shed 8 bases and J 4 bases; nucleotides not matched to a gene: 16. CDR3 length: 17 residues. CDR3 nucleotide sequence: TGTGCCAGCTTTCCGCTCGAGGGCGGGAGGGAGTCAGATACGCAGTATTTT. The encoded protein is CASFPLEGGRESDTQYF.

This clonotype has a count of ten or more. This chain uses TRBV27 with TRBJ1-1; 9 nucleotides match TRBD1. CDR1 and CDR2 (germline): MNHEY, SMNVEV (reference sequence). With 2 bases clipped from V and 4 bases from J, the junction kept 11 bases outside the gene matches. The CDR3 runs 17 residues. The CDR3 DNA sequence: TGTGCCAGCAGTTTAATGGGGGTGACAGGGGGTGGCACTGAAGCTTTCTTT. Translation gives CASSLMGVTGGGTEAFF.

Ten or more counts support this clonotype. This chain joins TRBV5-4 and TRBJ2-5; unclear D gene. Trimming took 4 bases from V and 4 from J, leaving 23 bases between them. Germline lookup yields CDR1 SGHNT and CDR2 YYREEE (reference sequence). The CDR3 extends over 17 amino acids. The DNA of the CDR3 is TGTGCCAGCAGCCCGTTCCTTGCAGCAGAAAGGTCAGAGACCCAGTACTTC. Its protein is CASSPFLAAERSETQYF.

This clonotype occurred a few times. This chain links TRBV19 with TRBJ1-5; a possible D gene is TRBD1 (6 bases). CDR3 length: 16 residues. With 1 base removed from V and 3 bases from J, the gap between germline ends came to 13 bases. Germline V lookup: CDR1 LNHDA, CDR2 SQIVND (reference sequence). CDR3 bases: TGTGCCAGTAGTATAGGGAATCAGGGGATCAATCAGCCCCAGCATTTT. Its protein product is CASSIGNQGINQPQHF.

The rearrangement uses TRBV20-1 and TRBJ2-2; tentative D call: TRBD2 (6 bases). CDR1 is DFQATT and CDR2 is SNEGSKA in the germline V gene (reference sequence). V gave up 0 bases and J gave up 2 bases, with 10 bases separating them. The CDR3 consists of 15 residues. CDR3 loop: CSARDERVNTGELFF. As DNA, the CDR3 is TGCAGTGCTAGAGATGAGCGGGTCAACACCGGGGAGCTGTTTTTT.

This clonotype occurred many times. The rearrangement joins TRBV3-1 to TRBJ2-7; 11 positions agree with TRBD1. The germline gives CDR1 LGHDT, CDR2 YNNKEL (reference sequence). Losses at the gene ends were 4 bases for V and 5 bases for J; bases not matched to a gene: 7. The CDR3 extends over 15 amino acids. CDR3 sequence reads: CASSRRTGGVDEQYF. CDR3 in DNA: TGTGCCAGCAGCCGTAGGACAGGGGGCGTCGACGAGCAGTACTTC.

Concerning this clonotype itself: A read error may explain this, as a much larger clone is one base away. This chain uses TRBV6-5 with TRBJ2-5; 7 bases line up with TRBD2. Germline lookup yields CDR1 MNHEY and CDR2 SVGAGI. The CDR3 length is 15 residues. Written as DNA, the CDR3 is TGTGCCAGCCAATCTCTAGCGGACTACCAAGAGACCCAGCACTTC. The encoded protein is CASQSLADYQETQHF.

This clonotype was counted at least ten times. The genes are TRBV4-3 and TRBJ2-7, with 11 bases that match TRBD2. Germline V CDR1 and CDR2: LGHNA, YSLEER. The CDR3 sequence is 14 residues long. V lost 0 bases to trimming and J lost 11 bases; unmatched junction nucleotides: 6. The CDR3 DNA reads TGCGCCAGCAGCCAAGATCTGACTAGCGGGGCGGAGTACTTC. Its protein is CASSQDLTSGAEYF.

On this clonotype: At one end the junction does not follow the germline gene, possibly because of a read error. The chain links TRBV25-1 to TRBJ2-3; maybe TRBD1 (6 bases). Germline loops: CDR1 MGHDK, CDR2 SYGVNS. The CDR3 consists of 15 residues. CDR3 DNA sequence: TGTGCCAGCAGTGATCCGGGACACTACACAGATGCGCAGTATTTT. Protein: CASSDPGHYTDAQYF. The variable domain in full, with the rest retrieved from reference TRBV25-1 and TRBJ2-3, is EADIYQTPRYLVIGTGKKITLECSQTMGHDKMYWYQQDPGMELHLIHYSYGVNSTEKGDLSSESTVSRIRTEHFPLTLESARPSHTSQYLCASSDPGHYTDAQYFGPGTRLTVL.

The CDR3 loop is CSATRTGGNTEAFF. For the CDR3, the DNA is TGCAGTGCTACCCGGACAGGGGGGAACACTGAAGCTTTCTTT. This chain connects TRBV20-1 to TRBJ1-1; 10 bases match TRBD1. Germline V CDR1 and CDR2: DFQATT, SNEGSKA (reference sequence). Trimming cost V 4 bases and J 1 base; bases outside gene matches: 3. The CDR3 length is 14 residues.

This clonotype has only a few counts. The conserved final phenylalanine or tryptophan is absent from the CDR3, which likely points to a read error. The J gene is TRBJ2-1, the V gene TRBV7-9; no firm D call. Between the trimmed V and J ends, which lost 6 bases and 10 bases, there was a span of 19 bases. Germline V gene lookup returns CDR1 SEHNR and CDR2 FQNEAQ (reference sequence). The CDR3 sequence is 14 residues long. CDR3 loop: CASRDSPDFVEQFS. The CDR3 DNA is TGTGCCAGCAGAGATAGCCCCGATTTCGTCGAGCAGTTCTCC.

This clonotype was recorded many times. V and J are TRBV5-6 and TRBJ2-1, with D maybe TRBD1 (5 bases). Germline V CDR1 and CDR2: SGHDT, YYEEEE. V dropped 0 bases and J dropped 6 bases, with 22 bases sitting between them. CDR3 size: 18 residues. CDR3 DNA: TGTGCCAGCAGCTTGGTGCCACGGGTAGGGGTTTACGGCAATGAGCAGTTCTTC. Protein: CASSLVPRVGVYGNEQFF. Looking up the rest from reference TRBV5-6 and TRBJ2-1 gives the full variable domain: DAGVTQSPTHLIKTRGQQVTLRCSPKSGHDTVSWYQQALGQGPQFIFQYYEEEERQRGNFPDRFSGHQFPNYSSELNVNALLLGDSALYLCASSLVPRVGVYGNEQFFGPGTRLTVL.

This clonotype has ten or more counts. The J gene is TRBJ1-5, the V gene TRBV4-3; D is possibly TRBD1 (5 bases). Germline CDR1 is LGHNA and CDR2 is YSLEER. This CDR3 region has 16 residues. Trimming removed 0 bases from V and 6 bases from J, with 15 bases in between. Here the CDR3 DNA reads TGCGCCAGCAGCCAAGAAAGCGGGGGTCCGCGTCAGCCCCAGCATTTT. This codes for CASSQESGGPRQPQHF.

A word on this clonotype: One base away lies a much larger clone, so this may be a sequencing read error. The chain links TRBV30 to TRBJ1-1; TRBD1 aligns across 9 bases. The CDR3 runs to 15 residues. CDR1 and CDR2 (germline): GTSNPN, SVGIG (reference sequence). The chain's CDR3 is CAWRSGTGLNTEALF. CDR3 bases: TGTGCCTGGAGATCCGGGACAGGGCTGAACACTGAAGCTCTCTTT.

This rearrangement joins TRBV2 to TRBJ2-1; D possibly uses TRBD1 or TRBD2 (7 bases each). The germline V and J ends were trimmed by 8 bases and 4 bases, with 15 bases remaining between them. Germline-derived CDR1 and CDR2 are SNHLY and FYNNEI. CDR3 length equals 14 residues. The CDR3 reads CASGGEGAYNEQFF. In nucleotides, the CDR3 is TGTGCCAGCGGAGGGGAGGGGGCGTACAATGAGCAGTTCTTC.

Details on this clonotype: Since a much larger clone is just one base distant, this may be a read error. V is TRBV28 and J is TRBJ2-7; D remains ambiguous. V was trimmed by 5 bases and J by 3 bases, leaving 14 bases between them. The CDR3 consists of 14 residues. Germline V gene data show CDR1 as MDHEN and CDR2 as SYDVKM. CDR3 bases: TGTGCCAGCAGTACGTCTTGGGCCAGCTACGAGCAGTACTTC. This codes for CASSTSWASYEQYF.

This clonotype was seen at least ten times. The chain joins TRBV6-5 to TRBJ1-1; TRBD1 might be the D (6 bases). Deletions cut 0 bases from V and 4 bases from J, with 9 bases between. The CDR3 sequence is 14 residues long. Germline V lookup: CDR1 MNHEY, CDR2 SVGAGI. CDR3 nucleotide sequence: TGTGCCAGCAGTTACTCAGGGGGGATCACTGAAGCTTTCTTT. Its translation is CASSYSGGITEAFF.

This clonotype was counted between two and nine times. V gene TRBV3-1 combines with J gene TRBJ2-3; 10 nucleotides line up with TRBD2. The CDR3 consists of 18 residues. Germline V gene sequence: CDR1 LGHDT, CDR2 YNNKEL (reference sequence). The trim removed 0 bases at V and 4 bases at J, leaving 10 bases unmatched. The CDR3 region is CASSQDPGLAGDPDTQYF. The CDR3 nucleotides read TGTGCCAGCAGCCAAGACCCGGGGCTAGCGGGAGACCCAGATACGCAGTATTTT.

This clonotype was detected ten times or more. The J gene is TRBJ2-5, the V gene TRBV6-5; unclear D gene. V lost 0 bases, J lost 4 bases, and 9 bases lay in between. CDR1 is MNHEY and CDR2 is SVGAGI in the germline V gene. CDR3 length: 14 residues. The CDR3 coding sequence is TGTGCCAGCAGTTACTCGGTGGTAGGAGAGACCCAGTACTTC. It specifies CASSYSVVGETQYF.

The V call is TRBV7-9, the J call TRBJ1-5; D perhaps matches TRBD1 (5 bases). This CDR3 region has 15 residues. Trimming left V 6 bases short and J 2 bases short, with 14 bases between. CDR1 and CDR2 from the germline V gene are SEHNR and FQNEAQ (reference sequence). The DNA for the CDR3 is TGTGCCAGCAGTCCCTCGAGGGGCGGCAATCAGCCCCAGCATTTT. Its protein product is CASSPSRGGNQPQHF.

Concerning this clonotype itself: Compared with germline, one end of the junction differs, possibly owing to a read error. CDR3 region: CASSLMLGAGKEPQYF. DNA of the CDR3: TGTGCCAGCAGCTTAATGTTGGGCGCAGGGAAAGAGCCCCAGTACTTC. V gene TRBV7-8 combines with J gene TRBJ2-5; a possible D gene is TRBD1 (5 bases). Germline loops: CDR1 SGHVS, CDR2 FQNEAQ. This CDR3 spans 16 amino acids.

This clonotype was recorded many times. This chain joins TRBV7-2 and TRBJ2-4; D perhaps matches TRBD1 (5 bases). The V end was cut by 4 bases, the J end by 3 bases, with 13 bases between. Looked up from germline, CDR1 is SGHTA and CDR2 is FQGNSA. CDR3 length equals 15 residues. The CDR3 protein is CASSSETVVKNIQYF. CDR3 in DNA: TGTGCCAGCAGCTCTGAGACAGTGGTCAAAAACATTCAGTACTTC.

V is TRBV11-2 and J is TRBJ2-7, with 8 positions matching TRBD1. V lost 6 bases and J lost 8; bases outside the gene matches: 9. This CDR3 has 13 amino acids. Germline V lookup: CDR1 SGHAT, CDR2 FQNNGV. CDR3 protein: CASRPTTGDKQYF. CDR3 DNA: TGTGCCAGCAGACCCACGACAGGGGACAAGCAGTACTTC. The whole variable domain, filled in from reference TRBV11-2 and TRBJ2-7, reads EAGVAQSPRYKIIEKRQSVAFWCNPISGHATLYWYQQILGQGPKLLIQFQNNGVVDDSQLPKDRFSAERLKGVDSTLKIQPAKLEDSAVYLCASRPTTGDKQYFGPGTRLTVT.

This clonotype was seen a handful of times. The chain couples TRBV4-1 to TRBJ1-4; D gene ambiguous. From germline, CDR1 is MGHRA and CDR2 YSYEKL. Trimming took 0 bases from V and 0 from J, leaving 11 bases between them. This CDR3 region has 17 residues. CDR3 in DNA: TGCGCCAGCAGCCAAGAATGGGCCCTCGCAACTAATGAAAAACTGTTTTTT. This codes for CASSQEWALATNEKLFF.

This clonotype was seen just once. A much larger clone is a single base away; this may be a read error. The genes are TRBV10-3 and TRBJ1-1; D ambiguous. CDR1 is ENHRY, CDR2 SYGVKD, per germline. Trimming left V 0 bases short and J 7 bases short, with 6 bases between. The CDR3 extends over 12 amino acids. DNA for the CDR3: TGTGCCATCAGTGAGTCGAGCAGTGAAGCTTTCTTT. It encodes CAISESSSEAFF.

This sequence joins TRBV6-5 and TRBJ1-6; D unresolved. The V and J ends lost 3 bases and 9 bases respectively, with 12 bases between them. This CDR3 has 14 residues. CDR1 and CDR2 (germline): MNHEY, SVGAGI. CDR3 bases: TGTGCCAGCAGTTATGGCCCCGTTATTTCACCCCTCCACTTT. This translates into CASSYGPVISPLHF.

Only a few counts were recorded for this clonotype. The rearrangement joins TRBV6-2 or TRBV6-3 to TRBJ2-2; D gene uncertain. V lost 2 bases and J 4 bases, leaving 11 bases between the germline ends. CDR1 and CDR2 from the germline V gene are MNHEY and SVGEGT. The CDR3 is made up of 15 amino acids. The CDR3 is CASSYMGLITGELFF. The CDR3 nucleotides read TGTGCCAGCAGTTACATGGGGTTGATCACCGGGGAGCTGTTTTTT.